This T cell receptor beta chain was retrieved from a study of Ad26.COV2.S vaccination and SARS-CoV-2 variants. Treatment noted: about 20 received Ad26.COV2.S at low or high dose, single or two shots; 5 received placebo; per-sample allocation not given. At day 63 after the first vaccine or placebo injection, samples were drawn. Sequenced by immunoSEQ multiplex PCR; TCRdb stores in-frame clones only, minus some. The sample lists about 400,000 clones, 75% to 90% occurring once. CDR3 size: 18 residues. CDR1 SGDLS and CDR2 YYNGEE come from the germline V gene. After removal of 0 bases from V and 4 bases from J, the junction contained 13 bases not matched to a gene.

The rearrangement uses TRBV9 and TRBJ2-3; 8 bases are shared with TRBD2. The TCR comes from a person aged 18-60 years who received the Ad26.COV2.S COVID-19 vaccine or a placebo. The sample was peripheral blood, taken in a trial of Ad26.COV2.S vaccine versus placebo. CDR3 residues: CASSVAGAGGSGADTQYF. DNA for the CDR3: TGTGCCAGCAGCGTAGCGGGGGCGGGAGGTTCTGGCGCAGATACGCAGTATTTT.